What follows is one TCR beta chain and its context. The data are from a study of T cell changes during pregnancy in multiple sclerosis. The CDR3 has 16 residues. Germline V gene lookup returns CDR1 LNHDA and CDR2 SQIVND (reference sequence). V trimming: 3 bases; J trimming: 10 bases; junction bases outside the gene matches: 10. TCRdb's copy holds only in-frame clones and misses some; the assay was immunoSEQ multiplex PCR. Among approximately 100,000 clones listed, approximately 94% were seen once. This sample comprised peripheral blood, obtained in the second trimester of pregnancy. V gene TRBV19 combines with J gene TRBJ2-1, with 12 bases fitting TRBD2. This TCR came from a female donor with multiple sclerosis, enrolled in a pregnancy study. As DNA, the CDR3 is TGTGCCAGTAGTATGCTAGCGGGAGGGCAATCGAGGGAGCAGTTCTTC. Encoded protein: CASSMLAGGQSREQFF.